The 16 T cell receptor beta chains below were found in one sample sequenced in a study of blood T cells in healthy people across ages. Alongside a J-beta primer mix, a sample-barcoded 5' primer served in a second PCR lasting roughly 6 to 12 cycles. MiXCR was run by TCRdb on the 5' RACE reads, yielding one entry per CDR3 protein. This sample has around 1,500,000 distinct CDR3 sequences, with 42% found just once. The sequenced sample was blood. These receptors came from a woman aged 18-29 years in good health.

J is TRBJ2-5 and V is TRBV27; possibly TRBD2 for D (6 bases). Germline V gene sequence: CDR1 MNHEY, CDR2 SMNVEV (reference sequence). V lost 8 bases and J lost 4, with 11 bases in between. This CDR3 has 12 residues. CDR3 residues: CASGGASETQYF. The CDR3 DNA sequence: TGTGCCAGCGGAGGGGCTTCAGAGACCCAGTACTTC.

This clonotype was counted a few times. The chain employs TRBV20-1 and TRBJ2-5; TRBD2 matches at 9 bases. Germline trimming cut 4 bases from V and 3 bases from J; bases unmatched to any gene: 12. The CDR3 spans 16 residues. Germline V CDR1 and CDR2: DFQATT, SNEGSKA (reference sequence). The DNA for the CDR3 is TGCAGTGCTACATATAGCGGGGGTGTGACTAAAGAGACCCAGTACTTC. Translation gives CSATYSGGVTKETQYF.

This clonotype was counted between two and nine times. This chain links TRBV6-1 with TRBJ2-7; no firm D call. This CDR3 comprises 12 residues. Trimming left V 10 bases short and J 0 bases short, with 10 bases between. Per germline, CDR1 MNHNS and CDR2 SASEGT. DNA of the CDR3: TGTGCCACCGAGGCTATCTCCTACGAGCAGTACTTC. Its translation is CATEAISYEQYF.

CDR3 loop: CASSKEGRGDQETQYF. CDR3 bases: TGTGCCAGCAGCAAAGAGGGCAGAGGGGATCAGGAGACCCAGTACTTC. This chain connects TRBV21-1 to TRBJ2-5; the D call in the table, TRBD1, was not verified against the DNA. TRBV21-1 is given as a pseudogene. The CDR3 spans 16 residues.

This clonotype has only a few counts. The CDR3 region is CASGLDVGEQYF. CDR3 sequence (DNA): TGTGCTAGTGGTTTGGATGTTGGCGAGCAGTACTTC. This chain connects TRBV12-5 to TRBJ2-7; no firm D call. This CDR3 region has 12 residues. The germline V gene encodes CDR1 LGHNT and CDR2 FRNRAP. V lost 1 base, J lost 6 bases, and 7 bases lay in between.

This sequence joins TRBV4-1 and TRBJ2-5, with 9 positions matching TRBD2. This CDR3 is 20 amino acids long. V gave up 0 bases and J gave up 2 bases; unmatched junction bases: 16. In germline, CDR1 is MGHRA, CDR2 YSYEKL. CDR3 DNA sequence: TGCGCCAGCAGCCAAGATCGGGGGCTAACTAGCGGGTACAAGCAAGAGACCCAGTACTTC. Its translation: CASSQDRGLTSGYKQETQYF.

V gene TRBV20-1 combines with J gene TRBJ2-5, with TRBD2 matching 8 bases. CDR3 length equals 14 residues. In germline, CDR1 is DFQATT, CDR2 SNEGSKA (reference sequence). V dropped 6 bases and J dropped 5; count of bases not matched to a gene: 11. Here the CDR3 reads CSATRGGRSETQYF. As DNA, the CDR3 is TGCAGTGCCACCCGAGGCGGGAGGTCCGAGACCCAGTACTTC.

This rearrangement joins TRBV28 to TRBJ2-1; 15 nucleotides line up with TRBD2. Germline V CDR1 and CDR2: MDHEN, SYDVKM. Losses at the gene ends were 4 bases for V and 5 bases for J; bases not matched to a gene: 3. There are 16 residues in the CDR3. The CDR3 loop reads CASSSGLAGGNNEQFF. The CDR3 coding sequence is TGTGCCAGCAGTTCGGGACTAGCGGGAGGAAACAATGAGCAGTTCTTC.

The table lists this clonotype with a few counts. The chain recombines TRBV7-6 with TRBJ2-7; 12 bases are a match to TRBD2. The junction had 4 bases not matched to a gene; V was cut back by 1 base and J by 3 bases. This CDR3 spans 16 amino acids. Germline CDR1 reads SGHVS; CDR2 reads FNYEAQ. CDR3 amino acids: CASSLELAGGHYEQYF. The DNA of the CDR3 is TGTGCCAGCAGCTTAGAACTAGCGGGGGGCCACTACGAGCAGTACTTC.

This clonotype was detected only a few times. The chain employs TRBV28 and TRBJ2-4; 8 bases fit TRBD2. The CDR3 sequence is 11 residues long. In germline, CDR1 is MDHEN, CDR2 SYDVKM. The junction had 2 bases not matched to a gene; V was cut back by 10 bases and J by 6 bases. Here the CDR3 DNA reads TGTGCCACCGGGGGGGGAAACATTCAGTACTTC. Translation: CATGGGNIQYF.

The chain has TRBV20-1 and TRBJ2-1; D could derive from TRBD1 or TRBD2 (5 bases each). The V and J ends lost 0 bases and 2 bases respectively, with 11 bases between them. This CDR3 region has 15 residues. Germline V gene lookup returns CDR1 DFQATT and CDR2 SNEGSKA (reference sequence). CDR3 in DNA: TGCAGTGCTAGAGAAGTGCCGGGACCCTACAATGAGCAGTTCTTC. As protein: CSAREVPGPYNEQFF.

V is TRBV20-1 and J is TRBJ2-1; tentatively, D is TRBD2 (6 bases). This CDR3 comprises 18 residues. Germline V gene sequence: CDR1 DFQATT, CDR2 SNEGSKA (reference sequence). The V end lost 6 bases, the J end lost 1 base, and 25 bases lay between the germline ends. This CDR3 reads CSAGLRGPSAGSYNEQFF. CDR3 DNA sequence: TGCAGTGCCGGCTTGCGGGGCCCATCCGCCGGGTCCTACAATGAGCAGTTCTTC.

This clonotype was seen a handful of times. The V and J genes are TRBV5-1 and TRBJ2-1; unclear D gene. This CDR3 is 14 amino acids long. Trimming left V 4 bases short and J 1 base short, with 9 bases between. Germline CDR1 SGHRS, CDR2 YFSETQ. The CDR3: CASSPDLSYNEQFF. The DNA of the CDR3 is TGCGCCAGCAGCCCTGACCTGTCCTACAATGAGCAGTTCTTC. Supplemented by reference TRBV5-1 and TRBJ2-1, the full variable domain reads KAGVTQTPRYLIKTRGQQVTLSCSPISGHRSVSWYQQTPGQGLQFLFEYFSETQRNKGNFPGRFSGRQFSNSRSEMNVSTLELGDSALYLCASSPDLSYNEQFFGPGTRLTVL.

The rearrangement links TRBV15 to TRBJ2-3; D remains unclear. This CDR3 is built from 16 residues. Germline V gene data show CDR1 as LNHNV and CDR2 as YYDKDF (reference sequence). The V end lost 0 bases, the J end lost 1 base, and 11 bases lay between the germline ends. The CDR3 reads CATSRDSVAGTDTQYF. The CDR3 DNA follows: TGTGCCACCAGCAGAGACTCTGTCGCGGGCACAGATACGCAGTATTTT.

The chain is built from TRBV7-9 and TRBJ2-7; 8 bases match TRBD1. The germline gives CDR1 SEHNR, CDR2 FQNEAQ (reference sequence). The length of the CDR3 is 16 residues. With 3 bases clipped from V and 10 bases from J, the junction kept 17 bases outside the gene matches. CDR3 in DNA: TGTGCCAGCAGCTTTAGGACCGGACAGGGTAGAGAGGCCCAGTACTTC. Its translation is CASSFRTGQGREAQYF. Looking up the rest from reference TRBV7-9 and TRBJ2-7 gives the full variable domain: DTGVSQNPRHKITKRGQNVTFRCDPISEHNRLYWYRQTLGQGPEFLTYFQNEAQLEKSRLLSDRFSAERPKGSFSTLEIQRTEQGDSAMYLCASSFRTGQGREAQYFGPGTRLTVT.

This clonotype was found a few times. The CDR3 nucleotides are TGTGCCAGCAGCCAAGGAAGGAGGGAGCAGTACTTC. Protein: CASSQGRREQYF. J is TRBJ2-7 and V is TRBV14; TRBD2 is a possible D gene (5 bases). The CDR3 is 12 amino acids. V was cut by 1 base and J by 7 bases, with 8 bases left in between. Germline V gene data show CDR1 as SGHDN and CDR2 as FVKESK.